This passage covers 28 T cell receptor beta chains from one sample sequenced in a study of a mutant IDH1 vaccine in newly diagnosed glioma. Measured with immunoSEQ multiplex PCR; TCRdb has only the in-frame clones, and not every one. The data contain about 27,000 clones, roughly 76% of them singletons. The sample's time point: week 35, safety follow-up. The content of each vaccine dose was 300 ug of mutant IDH1 20-mer peptide, and topical imiquimod accompanied it. No antigens are known for them. Source: PBMCs, taken from a glioma patient whose treatment included an IDH1 peptide vaccine. The receptors stem from a man in his forties or fifties with glioma.

The CDR3 is CASSLGRTSGAHNEQFF. The CDR3 DNA sequence: TGTGCCAGCAGCTTAGGCCGGACTAGCGGGGCCCACAATGAGCAGTTCTTC. The V gene is TRBV7-9, the J gene TRBJ2-1, with 12 bases identical to TRBD2. V was pared by 1 base and J by 5 bases, with 6 bases of the junction left unmatched. Germline V CDR1 and CDR2: SEHNR, FQNEAQ (reference sequence). The CDR3 consists of 17 residues.

The gene calls are TRBV7-9 and TRBJ2-3; the D is unclear. The length of the CDR3 is 15 residues. Between the trimmed V and J ends, which lost 5 bases and 6 bases, there was a span of 18 bases. Germline V gene lookup returns CDR1 SEHNR and CDR2 FQNEAQ (reference sequence). The CDR3 nucleotides are TGTGCCAGCAGCCCGTCGGTCGGGTCCCCCGATACGCAGTATTTT. Translated, it gives CASSPSVGSPDTQYF.

This clone occurred a few times. This chain joins TRBV10-3 and TRBJ1-2, with D uncertain. This CDR3 has 12 amino acids. V was pared by 10 bases and J by 4 bases, with 13 bases between. Germline V gene lookup returns CDR1 ENHRY and CDR2 SYGVKD. The CDR3 reads CATRKTFYGYTF. The CDR3 DNA sequence: TGTGCCACAAGGAAGACCTTCTATGGCTACACCTTC.

J is TRBJ2-7 and V is TRBV6-1; TRBD1 matches 7 bases. J gave up 5 bases and V 4 bases, and 8 bases lay outside the gene matches. The germline gives CDR1 MNHNS, CDR2 SASEGT. CDR3 size: 14 residues. CDR3 in amino acids: CASSGGQDSDEQYF. The CDR3 DNA reads TGTGCCAGCAGTGGTGGACAGGATTCGGACGAGCAGTACTTC.

V and J are TRBV28 and TRBJ2-6; D perhaps matches TRBD2 (6 bases). The CDR3 has 15 residues. Germline V gene lookup returns CDR1 MDHEN and CDR2 SYDVKM. V gave up 5 bases and J gave up 1 base, with 9 bases separating them. The chain's CDR3 is CASSLGGSGANVLTF. CDR3 bases: TGTGCCAGCAGTCTCGGAGGGTCTGGGGCCAACGTCCTGACTTTC.

The rearrangement uses TRBV5-6 and TRBJ1-1, with D hard to call. Germline V gene data show CDR1 as SGHDT and CDR2 as YYEEEE. Deletions cut 1 base from V and 4 bases from J, with 5 bases between. The CDR3 contains 12 residues. The CDR3 DNA follows: TGTGCCAGCAGCTTGTCGGGCACTGAAGCTTTCTTT. It translates to CASSLSGTEAFF.

The chain has TRBV18 and TRBJ1-2; D might be TRBD1 (5 bases). Germline lookup yields CDR1 KGHSH and CDR2 LQKENI. The CDR3 totals 13 residues. The V end was cut by 6 bases, the J end by 4 bases, with 12 bases between. The CDR3 here is CASSAGTFYGYTF. The CDR3 DNA sequence: TGTGCCAGCTCTGCCGGGACGTTCTATGGCTACACCTTC.

This rearrangement joins TRBV18 to TRBJ2-3; unclear D gene. Trimming stripped 3 bases from V and 5 bases from J, with 18 bases between. Per the germline V gene, CDR1 is KGHSH and CDR2 is LQKENI. CDR3 length equals 16 residues. The CDR3 spells CASSPSRSLLGDTQYF. DNA of the CDR3: TGTGCCAGCTCACCTTCTAGAAGCCTCTTGGGAGATACGCAGTATTTT.

The CDR3 DNA is TGTGCCAGCAGCTTGGATCGGAGAAACGGGGAGCTGTTTTTT. This encodes CASSLDRRNGELFF. V is TRBV5-4 and J is TRBJ2-2; D gene uncertain. Trimming left V 0 bases short and J 7 bases short, with 10 bases between. This CDR3 region has 14 residues. Looked up from germline, CDR1 is SGHNT and CDR2 is YYREEE (reference sequence). The entire variable domain, with the rest obtained from reference TRBV5-4 and TRBJ2-2, is as follows: ETGVTQSPTHLIKTRGQQVTLRCSSQSGHNTVSWYQQALGQGPQFIFQYYREEENGRGNFPPRFSGLQFPNYSSELNVNALELDDSALYLCASSLDRRNGELFFGEGSRLTVL.

The chain uses TRBV15 and TRBJ1-2; D possibly corresponds to TRBD1 (5 bases). The germline V gene has CDR1 LNHNV and CDR2 YYDKDF (reference sequence). The length of the CDR3 is 13 residues. V was pared by 1 base and J by 5 bases, with 8 bases between. The CDR3 sequence: CATSRGAGYGYTF. The CDR3 DNA reads as TGTGCCACCAGCAGAGGGGCAGGGTATGGCTACACCTTC.

The rearrangement links TRBV19 to TRBJ2-7, with TRBD1 as a possible D gene (5 bases). The CDR3 runs 14 residues. Germline V CDR1 and CDR2: LNHDA, SQIVND (reference sequence). The V and J ends lost 3 bases and 2 bases respectively, with 11 bases between them. The CDR3 DNA is TGTGCCAGTAGTATCGTGGGGCAGACCTACGAGCAGTACTTC. Its protein product is CASSIVGQTYEQYF.

The J gene is TRBJ2-7, the V gene TRBV27; D is possibly TRBD1 (6 bases). The CDR3 has 14 residues. Trimming left V 5 bases short and J 5 bases short, with 16 bases between. Germline V gene data show CDR1 as MNHEY and CDR2 as SMNVEV (reference sequence). CDR3 loop: CASSSGQGIDEQYF. CDR3 in DNA: TGTGCCAGCAGTAGTGGGCAGGGGATCGACGAGCAGTACTTC.

This sequence joins TRBV28 and TRBJ1-5; D gene ambiguous. This CDR3 has 12 amino acids. Per germline, CDR1 MDHEN and CDR2 SYDVKM. The V end lost 6 bases, the J end lost 6 bases, and 9 bases lay between the germline ends. The CDR3 DNA reads as TGTGCCAGCAGGAAAGACCTTCAGCCCCAGCATTTT. Its translation is CASRKDLQPQHF.

This chain connects TRBV30 to TRBJ1-2; TRBD1 aligns across 10 bases. Germline V gene sequence: CDR1 GTSNPN, CDR2 SVGIG (reference sequence). J was trimmed by 3 bases and V by 4 bases; bases with no gene match: 8. This CDR3 is built from 15 residues. As DNA, the CDR3 is TGTGCCTGGACCCGGCTGACAGGGGGCGACTATGGCTACACCTTC. Translating gives CAWTRLTGGDYGYTF. Looking up the rest from reference TRBV30 and TRBJ1-2 gives the full variable domain: SQTIHQWPATLVQPVGSPLSLECTVEGTSNPNLYWYRQAAGRGLQLLFYSVGIGQISSEVPQNLSASRPQDRQFILSSKKLLLSDSGFYLCAWTRLTGGDYGYTFGSGTRLTVV.

This clone was found once. This sequence joins TRBV6-1 and TRBJ2-7; tentative D call: TRBD2 (6 bases). The V end was cut by 1 base, the J end by 3 bases, with 13 bases between. CDR3 length: 15 amino acids. Germline loops: CDR1 MNHNS, CDR2 SASEGT. The CDR3 sequence: CASSEENRGIYEQYF. CDR3 bases: TGTGCCAGCAGTGAAGAAAATCGGGGGATCTACGAGCAGTACTTC.

This rearrangement joins TRBV2 to TRBJ1-6, with D possibly TRBD1 on 6 matching bases. The CDR3 has 15 residues. Trimming removed 4 bases at V and 8 bases at J, with 15 bases between. Germline V CDR1 and CDR2: SNHLY, FYNNEI. The CDR3 DNA sequence: TGTGCCAGCAGTGCTTTACAGGGCCCGCATTCACCCCTCCACTTT. Translation gives CASSALQGPHSPLHF. Combining the CDR3 with reference TRBV2 and TRBJ1-6 gives the whole variable domain EPEVTQTPSHQVTQMGQEVILRCVPISNHLYFYWYRQILGQKVEFLVSFYNNEISEKSEIFDDQFSVERPDGSNFTLKIRSTKLEDSAMYFCASSALQGPHSPLHFGNGTRLTVT.

The chain is built from TRBV5-4 and TRBJ1-1, with D unclear. There are 15 residues in the CDR3. CDR1 and CDR2 (germline): SGHNT, YYREEE (reference sequence). Deletions cut 5 bases from V and 0 bases from J, with 14 bases between. In DNA, the CDR3 is TGTGCCAGCAGACCCTCCCCCGTCCTGAACACTGAAGCTTTCTTT. Protein sequence: CASRPSPVLNTEAFF.

The chain recombines TRBV20-1 with TRBJ1-1; D not resolved. V gave up 6 bases and J gave up 1 base, with 3 bases separating them. Germline CDR1 is DFQATT and CDR2 is SNEGSKA (reference sequence). The CDR3 is 10 amino acids. The CDR3 sequence: CSASNTEAFF. In nucleotides, the CDR3 is TGCAGTGCCTCGAACACTGAAGCTTTCTTT.

V gene TRBV5-1 combines with J gene TRBJ2-4, with D tentatively TRBD1 (5 bases). Germline V gene lookup returns CDR1 SGHRS and CDR2 YFSETQ. Trimming left V 0 bases short and J 1 base short, with 14 bases between. The CDR3 length is 17 residues. This chain's CDR3 is CASSLAVGVKAKNIQYF. CDR3 bases: TGCGCCAGCAGCTTGGCCGTAGGGGTAAAGGCCAAAAACATTCAGTACTTC. The whole variable domain, filled in from reference TRBV5-1 and TRBJ2-4, reads KAGVTQTPRYLIKTRGQQVTLSCSPISGHRSVSWYQQTPGQGLQFLFEYFSETQRNKGNFPGRFSGRQFSNSRSEMNVSTLELGDSALYLCASSLAVGVKAKNIQYFGAGTRLSVL.

The chain carries TRBV7-3 and TRBJ1-2; D might be TRBD1 (5 bases). This CDR3 spans 16 amino acids. In germline, CDR1 is SGHTA, CDR2 FQGTGA. V was trimmed by 0 bases and J by 8 bases, leaving 19 bases between them. Here the CDR3 reads CASSLTGGGGAGGYTF. The CDR3 DNA is TGTGCCAGCAGCTTAACGGGAGGCGGGGGAGCCGGAGGCTACACCTTC.

V is TRBV7-9 and J is TRBJ2-7; D call uncertain. Per germline, CDR1 SEHNR and CDR2 FQNEAQ (reference sequence). With 1 base removed from V and 2 bases from J, the gap between germline ends came to 6 bases. The CDR3 is made up of 13 amino acids. The CDR3, as DNA: TGTGCCAGCAGCTTAGTAGATCCCTACGAGCAGTACTTC. Protein product: CASSLVDPYEQYF. The whole variable domain, remainder taken from reference TRBV7-9 and TRBJ2-7, is DTGVSQNPRHKITKRGQNVTFRCDPISEHNRLYWYRQTLGQGPEFLTYFQNEAQLEKSRLLSDRFSAERPKGSFSTLEIQRTEQGDSAMYLCASSLVDPYEQYFGPGTRLTVT.

The chain joins TRBV30 to TRBJ2-5; D perhaps matches TRBD1 (6 bases). V shed 3 bases and J shed 0 bases, with 17 bases lying between them. Germline CDR1 GTSNPN, CDR2 SVGIG (reference sequence). CDR3 length equals 16 residues. The CDR3 reads CAWSTGQALYQETQYF. The CDR3 nucleotides read TGTGCCTGGAGCACAGGGCAGGCCTTGTACCAAGAGACCCAGTACTTC. Combining the CDR3 with reference TRBV30 and TRBJ2-5 gives the whole variable domain SQTIHQWPATLVQPVGSPLSLECTVEGTSNPNLYWYRQAAGRGLQLLFYSVGIGQISSEVPQNLSASRPQDRQFILSSKKLLLSDSGFYLCAWSTGQALYQETQYFGPGTRLLVL.

The genes are TRBV5-1 and TRBJ2-7; perhaps TRBD2 as D (5 bases). From germline, CDR1 is SGHRS and CDR2 YFSETQ. V lost 8 bases, J lost 7 bases, and 13 bases lay in between. This CDR3 region has 11 residues. CDR3 amino acids: CASRGGSEQYF. As DNA, the CDR3 is TGCGCCAGTCGAGGTGGGAGTGAGCAGTACTTC.

The chain couples TRBV5-1 to TRBJ1-4, with a tentative D call TRBD1 (5 bases). CDR1 and CDR2 from the germline V gene are SGHRS and YFSETQ. Trimming stripped 0 bases from V and 4 bases from J, with 10 bases between. The CDR3 sequence is 15 residues long. CDR3 DNA sequence: TGCGCCAGCAGCTTGGCGAGGGGCCGTAATGAAAAACTGTTTTTT. This sequence encodes CASSLARGRNEKLFF.

The chain uses TRBV4-1 and TRBJ2-7, with D perhaps being TRBD1 or TRBD2 (6 bases each). The CDR3 contains 18 residues. V dropped 4 bases and J dropped 2 bases, with 24 bases sitting between them. Looked up from germline, CDR1 is MGHRA and CDR2 is YSYEKL. The CDR3 loop reads CASSREVVQGKGTYEQYF. In nucleotides, the CDR3 is TGCGCCAGCAGCCGGGAGGTCGTACAGGGTAAAGGAACCTACGAGCAGTACTTC.

The chain's CDR3 is CASTHGRRQPTNYGYTF. The CDR3, as DNA: TGTGCCAGTACCCACGGCCGGAGGCAGCCTACTAACTATGGCTACACCTTC. The rearrangement uses TRBV19 and TRBJ1-2; D call uncertain. The CDR3 extends over 17 amino acids. V was cut by 7 bases and J by 0 bases, with 21 bases left in between. Germline-derived CDR1 and CDR2 are LNHDA and SQIVND (reference sequence).

The chain couples TRBV9 to TRBJ2-7; a possible D gene is TRBD2 (5 bases). V dropped 3 bases and J dropped 0 bases, with 13 bases sitting between them. The CDR3 spans 15 residues. The V gene's germline CDR1 is SGDLS and CDR2 YYNGEE. The DNA of the CDR3 is TGTGCCAGCAGCGCGGGGATTTCGAGCTCCTACGAGCAGTACTTC. Translating gives CASSAGISSSYEQYF.

This clone was counted a few times. The chain links TRBV6-1 to TRBJ1-4, with a weak D call TRBD1 (5 bases). The length of the CDR3 is 15 residues. Germline CDR1 reads MNHNS; CDR2 reads SASEGT. The ends were cut back, 6 bases at V and 3 bases at J, with 14 bases in the middle. This CDR3 is CASRTPGQPNEKLFF. The CDR3 DNA reads TGTGCCAGCAGGACCCCAGGGCAGCCTAATGAAAAACTGTTTTTT.